The 27 T cell receptor beta chains below all came from one sample that was sequenced in a study of T cell repertoires in cytomegalovirus infection. TCRdb ran MiXCR on the reads and lists one entry per CDR3 protein. Here the sample spans roughly 800,000 distinct CDR3 sequences, almost 30% being singletons. The antigens for these receptors are not known. Sequenced here: cultured CD8+ T cells from PBMCs, sampled from culture after CMV antigen stimulation. The receptors derive from a human donor in good health (CMV status not recorded). Some clones in this sample may be carry-over from other donors' samples.

This clonotype has a handful of counts. V and J are TRBV5-5 and TRBJ1-1; no reliable D call. V lost 4 bases to trimming and J lost 1 base, with 14 bases between them. The CDR3 sequence is 15 residues long. Germline CDR1 reads SGHKS; CDR2 reads YYEKEE (reference sequence). In DNA form, the CDR3 reads TGTGCCAGCAGCCGGCGCGGGGAGGGGAACACTGAAGCTTTCTTT. Its translation: CASSRRGEGNTEAFF.

The sample holds a few counts of this clonotype. This chain joins TRBV7-8 and TRBJ2-1, with TRBD2 as a possible D gene (5 bases). The germline V and J ends were trimmed by 3 bases and 4 bases, with 10 bases remaining between them. CDR1 SGHVS and CDR2 FQNEAQ come from the germline V gene. The CDR3 totals 14 residues. CDR3 in amino acids: CASSFLDSYNEQFF. In DNA form, the CDR3 reads TGTGCCAGCAGCTTCCTGGACTCGTACAATGAGCAGTTCTTC.

This clonotype was counted a few times. The rearrangement links TRBV6-1 to TRBJ1-2; TRBD1 matches at 8 bases. This CDR3 is built from 14 residues. Germline loops: CDR1 MNHNS, CDR2 SASEGT. Trimming at V came to 6 bases and at J to 4 bases, leaving 7 bases not matched to a gene. The DNA of the CDR3 is TGTGCCAGCAGAGACAGGGGCGAATTCTATGGCTACACCTTC. Encoded protein: CASRDRGEFYGYTF.

This sequence joins TRBV10-3 and TRBJ1-6; 7 nucleotides match TRBD1. After removal of 2 bases from V and 7 bases from J, the junction contained 5 bases not matched to a gene. The CDR3 is made up of 15 amino acids. Germline CDR1 ENHRY, CDR2 SYGVKD. This CDR3 is CAISELQGSNSPLHF. CDR3 DNA sequence: TGTGCCATCAGTGAGCTACAGGGGAGCAATTCACCCCTCCACTTT.

The rearrangement joins TRBV19 to TRBJ2-5; D perhaps matches TRBD1 (7 bases). The CDR3 sequence is 13 residues long. Trimming left V 11 bases short and J 0 bases short, with 13 bases between. Germline CDR1 and CDR2: LNHDA and SQIVND (reference sequence). The CDR3 region is CAVGGQYQETQYF. CDR3 bases: TGTGCCGTCGGGGGACAGTACCAAGAGACCCAGTACTTC.

This clonotype was seen a few times. The V and J genes are TRBV6-5 and TRBJ2-1; TRBD2 agrees at 8 bases. CDR1 is MNHEY and CDR2 is SVGAGI in the germline V gene. This CDR3 region has 15 residues. Losses at the gene ends were 6 bases for V and 8 bases for J; bases not matched to a gene: 12. This CDR3 is CASSFSGAGWDEQFF. The DNA of the CDR3 is TGTGCCAGCAGCTTTAGCGGGGCCGGTTGGGATGAGCAGTTCTTC.

This clonotype has only a few counts. J is TRBJ2-7 and V is TRBV6-2 or TRBV6-3, with 7 bases identical to TRBD1. Germline V gene lookup returns CDR1 MNHEY and CDR2 SVGEGT. This CDR3 spans 15 amino acids. The V and J ends lost 4 bases and 6 bases, in that order; junction bases with no gene match: 12. The CDR3 DNA reads TGTGCCAGCAGTTTGCTTCCGGGGACAGAGTCCGAGCAGTACTTC. As protein: CASSLLPGTESEQYF.

This chain uses TRBV5-1 with TRBJ1-6; 7 bases map to TRBD1. CDR3 size: 17 residues. Germline CDR1 is SGHRS and CDR2 is YFSETQ. The V gene end was trimmed by 1 base and the J gene end by 1 base; junction bases not matched to a gene: 5. The CDR3 bases are TGCGCCAGCAGCTTGTCCCAGGGGGGATCCTATAATTCACCCCTCCACTTT. The encoded protein is CASSLSQGGSYNSPLHF.

The V and J genes are TRBV7-2 and TRBJ2-1; D possibly corresponds to TRBD1 (5 bases). Per germline, CDR1 SGHTA and CDR2 FQGNSA. CDR3 length equals 13 residues. Trimming took 5 bases from V and 8 from J, leaving 13 bases between them. Here the CDR3 reads CASSVFQGHEQFF. The CDR3 DNA reads as TGTGCCAGCAGCGTGTTTCAGGGCCATGAGCAGTTCTTC. Drawing the rest from reference TRBV7-2 and TRBJ2-1, the complete variable domain is GAGVSQSPSNKVTEKGKDVELRCDPISGHTALYWYRQSLGQGLEFLIYFQGNSAPDKSGLPSDRFSAERTGGSVSTLTIQRTQQEDSAVYLCASSVFQGHEQFFGPGTRLTVL.

The chain has TRBV10-3 and TRBJ1-5; D uncertain. The CDR3 runs 14 residues. CDR1 is ENHRY and CDR2 is SYGVKD in the germline V gene. V gave up 8 bases and J gave up 2 bases, with 13 bases separating them. In DNA, the CDR3 is TGTGCCATCCAAGAGGGATACGGCAATCAGCCCCAGCATTTT. It translates to CAIQEGYGNQPQHF.

This rearrangement joins TRBV20-1 to TRBJ2-5, with 8 bases aligning to TRBD2. Germline loops: CDR1 DFQATT, CDR2 SNEGSKA (reference sequence). V shed 1 base and J 5 bases; nucleotides not matched to a gene: 6. This CDR3 spans 14 amino acids. CDR3 amino acids: CSARAPGGRETQYF. The CDR3 bases are TGCAGTGCTAGAGCCCCGGGGGGGCGGGAGACCCAGTACTTC.

A few counts support this clonotype. The genes are TRBV25-1 and TRBJ2-1; the D gene is possibly TRBD1 (6 bases). Germline CDR1 and CDR2: MGHDK and SYGVNS. The CDR3 contains 15 residues. V lost 0 bases and J 6 bases, leaving 12 bases between the germline ends. The CDR3 DNA sequence: TGTGCCAGCAGTGAATATTATGGGGGCCTCAATGAGCAGTTCTTC. Its translation: CASSEYYGGLNEQFF.

Remarks on this clonotype: A much larger clone lies one base from this, so it may be a read error. The V and J genes are TRBV4-1 and TRBJ1-1, with 7 positions matching TRBD1. Looked up from germline, CDR1 is MGHRA and CDR2 is YSYEKL. This CDR3 spans 15 amino acids. The CDR3 reads CANSQGWEGASEAFF. The CDR3 region has the DNA TGTGCCAACAGCCAAGGGTGGGAGGGGGCGTCTGAAGCTTTCTTT.

Notes on this clonotype: The missing conserved phenylalanine or tryptophan at the end of this CDR3 makes a read error likely. The rearrangement uses TRBV6-2 or TRBV6-3 and TRBJ2-7, with D uncertain. This CDR3 has 15 amino acids. V lost 8 bases and J lost 7, with 24 bases in between. The germline gives CDR1 MNHEY, CDR2 SVGEGT. CDR3 sequence: CASRSRPTGPAEQYG. The CDR3 DNA follows: TGTGCCAGCCGCTCCAGACCAACCGGGCCGGCGGAGCAGTACGGC.

The chain is built from TRBV24-1 and TRBJ2-1; possible D gene TRBD2, 6 bases. CDR3 length: 15 amino acids. Germline V gene data show CDR1 as KGHDR and CDR2 as SFDVKD. V lost 3 bases to trimming and J lost 7 bases, with 15 bases between them. CDR3 sequence reads: CATSDRGTPENEQFF. The CDR3 DNA is TGTGCCACCAGTGATCGCGGGACCCCCGAGAATGAGCAGTTCTTC.

This clonotype was counted at least ten times. This CDR3 reads CASSLNRRGRVYNSPLHF. As DNA, the CDR3 is TGTGCCAGCAGCTTAAATCGTAGGGGCAGGGTATATAATTCACCCCTCCACTTT. The V gene is TRBV7-2, the J gene TRBJ1-6, with D possibly being TRBD1 (5 bases). The CDR3 contains 18 residues. Germline values: CDR1 SGHTA, CDR2 FQGNSA. The germline V and J ends were trimmed by 2 bases and 4 bases, with 18 bases remaining between them.

The chain carries TRBV3-1 and TRBJ1-1; unclear D gene. The germline CDR1 and CDR2 sequences are LGHDT and YNNKEL (reference sequence). This CDR3 is built from 17 residues. V shed 0 bases and J shed 1 base, with 15 bases lying between them. Here the CDR3 DNA reads TGTGCCAGCAGCCAAGATAAAGGGCTCTCGGGGAACACTGAAGCTTTCTTT. Translating gives CASSQDKGLSGNTEAFF.

This chain uses TRBV7-9 with TRBJ2-1; D is possibly TRBD2 (5 bases). Looked up from germline, CDR1 is SEHNR and CDR2 is FQNEAQ (reference sequence). The CDR3 is made up of 11 amino acids. Between the trimmed V and J ends, which lost 5 bases and 9 bases, there was a span of 8 bases. The CDR3 DNA sequence: TGTGCCAGCAGCGTGACTATTGAGCAGTTCTTC. This codes for CASSVTIEQFF.

Many counts were recorded for this clonotype. The V gene is TRBV7-9, the J gene TRBJ1-1; D is unresolved. The V end lost 7 bases, the J end lost 1 base, and 13 bases lay between the germline ends. The CDR3 consists of 14 residues. Germline V gives CDR1 SEHNR, CDR2 FQNEAQ (reference sequence). CDR3 nucleotides: TGTGCCAGCACCCGGAGGCTCCCGAACACTGAAGCTTTCTTT. Protein product: CASTRRLPNTEAFF.

The V gene is TRBV5-6, the J gene TRBJ2-1; 9 nucleotides line up with TRBD2. CDR3 length: 17 residues. With V trimmed by 0 bases and J by 4 bases, 8 bases remained unmatched. Germline-derived CDR1 and CDR2 are SGHDT and YYEEEE. The CDR3 region is CASSLARAGGPYNEQFF. The CDR3 DNA reads TGTGCCAGCAGCTTGGCCCGGGCGGGGGGGCCATACAATGAGCAGTTCTTC.

This clonotype was seen only a few times. The chain has TRBV7-9 and TRBJ2-3; no clear D. CDR1 is SEHNR, CDR2 FQNEAQ, per germline (reference sequence). V lost 2 bases, J lost 14 bases, and 14 bases lay in between. The CDR3 spans 12 residues. The CDR3: CASSLTEIRGYF. The CDR3 nucleotides read TGTGCCAGCAGCTTAACGGAGATACGTGGGTATTTT.

This clonotype was picked up a small number of times. The V call is TRBV18, the J call TRBJ2-6; D call uncertain. Deletions cut 1 base from V and 1 base from J, with 26 bases between. Germline V CDR1 and CDR2: KGHSH, LQKENI. This CDR3 spans 22 amino acids. DNA for the CDR3: TGTGCCAGCTCACCACTCACAACCTGGTCTTTACAAAAAGTTTCTGGGGCCAACGTCCTGACTTTC. It specifies CASSPLTTWSLQKVSGANVLTF.

This clonotype was counted at least ten times. The V call is TRBV10-3, the J call TRBJ1-1, with 8 bases identical to TRBD1. The CDR3 loop spans 15 amino acids. After removal of 0 bases from V and 2 bases from J, the junction contained 2 bases not matched to a gene. Germline CDR1 and CDR2: ENHRY and SYGVKD. The CDR3 sequence is CAISESGQANTEAFF. The CDR3 DNA sequence: TGTGCCATCAGTGAGTCGGGACAGGCCAACACTGAAGCTTTCTTT.

As regards this clonotype: Germline and junction disagree at one end, which may indicate a read error. This chain connects TRBV11-2 to TRBJ2-5, with TRBD1 as a possible D gene (5 bases). The CDR3 length is 14 residues. Per the germline V gene, CDR1 is SGHAT and CDR2 is FQNNGV. CDR3 residues: CASSPFQGWETQYF. DNA for the CDR3: TGTGCTAGCAGCCCTTTTCAGGGTTGGGAGACCCAGTACTTC.

This clonotype was seen a few times. The V gene is TRBV29-1, the J gene TRBJ1-1; tentative D call: TRBD1 (5 bases). The CDR3 is 15 residues long. Germline V lookup: CDR1 SQVTM, CDR2 ANQGSEA. V was cut by 6 bases and J by 1 base, with 18 bases left in between. The CDR3 loop is CSVSGGVLENTEAFF. The CDR3 nucleotides are TGCAGCGTCTCTGGAGGGGTATTAGAGAACACTGAAGCTTTCTTT.

This CDR3 reads CSVEQGAIAGTEAFF. The CDR3, as DNA: TGCAGCGTTGAGCAGGGGGCTATAGCGGGCACTGAAGCTTTCTTT. This sequence joins TRBV29-1 and TRBJ1-1; 8 nucleotides agree with TRBD1. This CDR3 spans 15 amino acids. Germline V gene lookup returns CDR1 SQVTM and CDR2 ANQGSEA. The ends lost 3 bases at V and 4 bases at J; junction bases unmatched: 10.

The chain recombines TRBV20-1 with TRBJ1-2; D perhaps matches TRBD1 (5 bases). CDR1 and CDR2 (germline): DFQATT, SNEGSKA (reference sequence). This CDR3 has 15 residues. The ends were cut back, 3 bases at V and 0 bases at J, with 14 bases in the middle. The CDR3 loop reads CSASITGLTNYGYTF. Here the CDR3 DNA reads TGCAGTGCTAGTATAACAGGCCTGACTAACTATGGCTACACCTTC.